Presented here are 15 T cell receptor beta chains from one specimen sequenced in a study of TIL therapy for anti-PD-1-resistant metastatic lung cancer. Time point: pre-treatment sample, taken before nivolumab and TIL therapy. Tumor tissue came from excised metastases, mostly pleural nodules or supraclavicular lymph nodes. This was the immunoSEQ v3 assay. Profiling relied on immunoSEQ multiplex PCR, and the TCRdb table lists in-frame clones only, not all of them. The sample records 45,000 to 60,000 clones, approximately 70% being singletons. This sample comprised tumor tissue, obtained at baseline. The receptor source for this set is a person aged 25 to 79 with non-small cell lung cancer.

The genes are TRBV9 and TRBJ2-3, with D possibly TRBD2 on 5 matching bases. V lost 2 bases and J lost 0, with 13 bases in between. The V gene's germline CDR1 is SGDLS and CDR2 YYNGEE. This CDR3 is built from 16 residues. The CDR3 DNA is TGTGCCAGCAGCGTGGGTTTCGGGATCAGCACAGATACGCAGTATTTT. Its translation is CASSVGFGISTDTQYF. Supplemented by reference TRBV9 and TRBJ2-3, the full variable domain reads DSGVTQTPKHLITATGQRVTLRCSPRSGDLSVYWYQQSLDQGLQFLIQYYNGEERAKGNILERFSAQQFPDLHSELNLSSLELGDSALYFCASSVGFGISTDTQYFGPGTRLTVL.

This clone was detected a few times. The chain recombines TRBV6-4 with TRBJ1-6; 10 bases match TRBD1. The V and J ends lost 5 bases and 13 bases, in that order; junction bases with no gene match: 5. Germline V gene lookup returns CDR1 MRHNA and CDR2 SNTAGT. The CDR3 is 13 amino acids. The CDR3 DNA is TGTGCCAGCAGTCCCGACAGGGGGCTTCCCCTCCACTTT. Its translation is CASSPDRGLPLHF.

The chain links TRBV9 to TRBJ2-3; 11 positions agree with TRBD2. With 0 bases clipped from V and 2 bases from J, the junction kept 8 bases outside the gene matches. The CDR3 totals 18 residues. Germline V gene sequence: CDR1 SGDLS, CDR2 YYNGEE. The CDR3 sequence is CASSVGGGTSGPTDTQYF. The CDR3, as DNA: TGTGCCAGCAGCGTAGGCGGTGGGACTAGCGGACCCACAGATACGCAGTATTTT.

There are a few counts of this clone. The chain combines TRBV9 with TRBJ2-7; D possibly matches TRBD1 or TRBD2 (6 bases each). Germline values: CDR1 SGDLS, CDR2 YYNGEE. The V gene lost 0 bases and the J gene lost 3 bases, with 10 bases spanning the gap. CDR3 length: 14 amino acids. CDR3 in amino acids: CASSVGGAVYEQYF. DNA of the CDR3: TGTGCCAGCAGCGTAGGGGGGGCGGTCTACGAGCAGTACTTC.

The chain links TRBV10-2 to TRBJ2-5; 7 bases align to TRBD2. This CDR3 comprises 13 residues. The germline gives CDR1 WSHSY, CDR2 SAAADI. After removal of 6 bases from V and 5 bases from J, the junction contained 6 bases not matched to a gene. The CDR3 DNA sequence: TGCGCCAGCAGACCCGCGGGGGAGGAGACCCAGTACTTC. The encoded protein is CASRPAGEETQYF.

The CDR3, as DNA: TGTGCCAGCAGCTTGGGTCTGCGAGAAGAGACCCAGTACTTC. Amino acids: CASSLGLREETQYF. This chain connects TRBV5-4 to TRBJ2-5; the D is unclear. V was cut by 0 bases and J by 3 bases, with 9 bases left in between. This CDR3 has 14 amino acids. Germline V gene sequence: CDR1 SGHNT, CDR2 YYREEE (reference sequence).

CDR3 sequence (DNA): TGTGCCAGCAGCTTAGGTTTTGAGGACTCTGGGGCCAACGTCCTGACTTTC. It is translated as CASSLGFEDSGANVLTF. The J gene is TRBJ2-6, the V gene TRBV13; D not certain. Germline-derived CDR1 and CDR2 are PRHDT and FYEKMQ (reference sequence). The CDR3 extends over 17 amino acids. The V end was cut by 0 bases, the J end by 0 bases, with 9 bases between.

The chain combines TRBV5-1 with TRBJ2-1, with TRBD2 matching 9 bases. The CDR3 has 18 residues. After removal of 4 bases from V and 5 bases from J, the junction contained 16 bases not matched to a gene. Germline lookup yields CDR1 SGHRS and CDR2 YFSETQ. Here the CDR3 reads CASSIGSGGRASHNEQFF. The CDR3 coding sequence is TGCGCCAGCAGCATTGGGAGCGGCGGGAGGGCGTCCCACAATGAGCAGTTCTTC.

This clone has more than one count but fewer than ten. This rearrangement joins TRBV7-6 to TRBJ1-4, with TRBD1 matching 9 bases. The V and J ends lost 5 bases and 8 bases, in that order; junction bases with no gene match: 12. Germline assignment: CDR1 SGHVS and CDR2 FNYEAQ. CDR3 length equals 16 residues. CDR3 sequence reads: CASSPQGQGEEEKLFF. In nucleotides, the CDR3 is TGTGCCAGCAGCCCCCAGGGACAGGGAGAGGAAGAAAAACTGTTTTTT.

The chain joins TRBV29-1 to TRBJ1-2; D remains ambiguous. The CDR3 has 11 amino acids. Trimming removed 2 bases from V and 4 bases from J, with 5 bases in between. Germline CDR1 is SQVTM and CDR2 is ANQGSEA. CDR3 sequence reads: CSVELTYGYTF. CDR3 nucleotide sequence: TGCAGCGTTGAACTAACCTATGGCTACACCTTC.

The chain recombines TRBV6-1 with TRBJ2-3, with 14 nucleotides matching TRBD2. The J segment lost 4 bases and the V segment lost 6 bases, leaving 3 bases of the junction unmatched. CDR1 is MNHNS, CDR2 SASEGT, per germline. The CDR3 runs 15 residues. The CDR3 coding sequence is TGTGCCAGCAGGGAGACTAGCGGGAGGGCAGATACGCAGTATTTT. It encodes CASRETSGRADTQYF.

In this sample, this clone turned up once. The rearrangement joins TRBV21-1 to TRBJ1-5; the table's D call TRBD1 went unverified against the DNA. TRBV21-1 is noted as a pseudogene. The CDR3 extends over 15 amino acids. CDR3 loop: CASSHREGGNQPQHF. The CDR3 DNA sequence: TGTGCCAGCAGCCACAGGGAAGGCGGCAATCAGCCCCAGCATTTT.

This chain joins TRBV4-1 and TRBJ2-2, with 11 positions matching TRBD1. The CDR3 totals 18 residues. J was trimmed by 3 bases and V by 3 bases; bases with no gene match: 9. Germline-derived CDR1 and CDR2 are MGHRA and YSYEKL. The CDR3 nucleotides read TGCGCCAGCAGCCACCCCGGACAGGGGGCTTGGGACACCGGGGAGCTGTTTTTT. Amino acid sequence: CASSHPGQGAWDTGELFF.

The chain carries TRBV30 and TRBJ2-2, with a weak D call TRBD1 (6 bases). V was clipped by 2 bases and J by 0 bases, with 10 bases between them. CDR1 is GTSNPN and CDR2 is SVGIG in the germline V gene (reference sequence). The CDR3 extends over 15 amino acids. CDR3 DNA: TGTGCCTGGAGTCCGACAGGTCCGAACACCGGGGAGCTGTTTTTT. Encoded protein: CAWSPTGPNTGELFF.

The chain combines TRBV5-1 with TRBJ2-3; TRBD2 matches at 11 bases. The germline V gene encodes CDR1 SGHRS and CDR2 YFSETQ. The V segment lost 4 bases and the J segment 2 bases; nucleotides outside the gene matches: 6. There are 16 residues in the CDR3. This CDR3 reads CASSSGTSGVTDTQYF. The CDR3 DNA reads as TGCGCCAGCAGCAGCGGGACTAGCGGAGTCACAGATACGCAGTATTTT.